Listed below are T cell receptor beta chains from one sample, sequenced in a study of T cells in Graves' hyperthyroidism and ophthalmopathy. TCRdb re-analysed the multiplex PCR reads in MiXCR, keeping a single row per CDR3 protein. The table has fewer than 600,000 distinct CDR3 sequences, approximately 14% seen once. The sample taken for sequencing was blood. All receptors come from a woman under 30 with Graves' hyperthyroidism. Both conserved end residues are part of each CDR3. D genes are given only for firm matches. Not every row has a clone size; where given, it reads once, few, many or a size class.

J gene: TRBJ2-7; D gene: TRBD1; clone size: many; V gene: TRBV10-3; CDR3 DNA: TGTGCCAGAACCCCTCGGGACAGAATCTCCTACGAGCAGTACTTC; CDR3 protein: CARTPRDRISYEQYF
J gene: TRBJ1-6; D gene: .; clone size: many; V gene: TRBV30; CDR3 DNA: TGTGCCTGGAGTGTTGGGGACCCTCGCTATAATTCACCCCTCCACTTT; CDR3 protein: CAWSVGDPRYNSPLHF
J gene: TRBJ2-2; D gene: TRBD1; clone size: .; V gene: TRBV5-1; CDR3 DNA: TGCGCCAGCAGTCCACAGGGGGCGCCGGACGGGGAGCTGTTTTTT; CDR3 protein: CASSPQGAPDGELFF
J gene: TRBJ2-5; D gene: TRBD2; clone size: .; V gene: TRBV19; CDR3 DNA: TGTGCCAGTAGCATTACCTTCCGAGACACCGGGACTAGCGGGAGGGCCGGCCAAGAGACCCAGTACTTC; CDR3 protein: CASSITFRDTGTSGRAGQETQYF
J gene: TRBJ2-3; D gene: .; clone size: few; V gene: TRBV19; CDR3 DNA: TGTGCCAGTATCCCCGTGGGCAGCCCTAGCACAGATACGCAGTATTTT; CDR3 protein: CASIPVGSPSTDTQYF
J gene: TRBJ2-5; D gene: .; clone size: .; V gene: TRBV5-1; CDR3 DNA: TGCGCCAGCAGCTTAAGTGGAAGCCAAGAGACCCAGTGCTTC; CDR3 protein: CASSLSGSQETQCF
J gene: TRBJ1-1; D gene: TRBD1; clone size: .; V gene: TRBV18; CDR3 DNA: TGTGCCAGCTCACTCCTGGCAGGGGTAAGGACAGGGATGAACACTGAAGCTTTCTTT; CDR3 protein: CASSLLAGVRTGMNTEAFF
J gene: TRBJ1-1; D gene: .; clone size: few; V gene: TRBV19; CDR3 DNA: TGTGCCAGTAGGGCCAATGGGGGGGCTACTGAAGCTTTCTTT; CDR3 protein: CASRANGGATEAFF
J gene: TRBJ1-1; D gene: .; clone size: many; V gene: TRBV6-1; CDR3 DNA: TGTGCCAGCAGTGAACAGGCCCAAGCTTTCTTT; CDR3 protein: CASSEQAQAFF
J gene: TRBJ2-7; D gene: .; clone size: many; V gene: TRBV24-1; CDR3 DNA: TGTGCCACCAGTGATTTATACAGACCTTTCTCCTACGAGCAGTACTTC; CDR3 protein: CATSDLYRPFSYEQYF
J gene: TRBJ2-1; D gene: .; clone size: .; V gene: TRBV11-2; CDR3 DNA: TGTGCCAGCAGCTCGGGGCGGGAACAGTTCTTC; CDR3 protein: CASSSGREQFF
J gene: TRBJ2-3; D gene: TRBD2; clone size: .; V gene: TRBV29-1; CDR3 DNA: TGCACCATTTTGACTAGCGGGGGAAGCACAGATACGCAGTATTTT; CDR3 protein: CTILTSGGSTDTQYF
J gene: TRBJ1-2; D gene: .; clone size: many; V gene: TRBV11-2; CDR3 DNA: TGTGCCAGCAGCTTAGGCGGCTGGCAGGGTACCGGCTACACCTTC; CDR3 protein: CASSLGGWQGTGYTF
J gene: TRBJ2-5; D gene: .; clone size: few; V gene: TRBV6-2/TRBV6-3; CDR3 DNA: TGTGCCAGCAGTTGGATTCACAGGGACCAAGAGACCCAGTACTTC; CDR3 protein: CASSWIHRDQETQYF
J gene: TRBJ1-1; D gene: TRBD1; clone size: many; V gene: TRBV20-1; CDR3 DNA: TGCAGTGCCGTCCCGGGACAGGGGTGGGACACTGAAGCTTTCTTT; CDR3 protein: CSAVPGQGWDTEAFF
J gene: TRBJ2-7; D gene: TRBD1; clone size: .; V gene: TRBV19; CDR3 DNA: TGTGCCAGTAGTTATGGACAGGGGGGCTACGAGCAGTACTTC; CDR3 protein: CASSYGQGGYEQYF
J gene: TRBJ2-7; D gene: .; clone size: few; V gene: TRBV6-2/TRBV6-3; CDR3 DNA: TGTGCCAGCAGCAGACTAGATTCCCGGGGGGAGCAGTACTTC; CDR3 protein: CASSRLDSRGEQYF
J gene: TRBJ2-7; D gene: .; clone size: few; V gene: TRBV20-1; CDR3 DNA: TGCAGTGCTAAGACCTTCCAAACCTACGAGCAGTACTTC; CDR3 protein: CSAKTFQTYEQYF
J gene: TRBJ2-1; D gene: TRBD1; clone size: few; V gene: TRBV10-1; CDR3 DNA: TGCGCCAGCAGTGAAGGTCTGGGGGGACAGGGGGCGGATGAGCAGTTCTTC; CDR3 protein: CASSEGLGGQGADEQFF
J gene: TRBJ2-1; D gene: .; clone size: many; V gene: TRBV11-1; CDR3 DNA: TGTGCCAGCAGCTTAAACCCCGCGGGCTCCTACAATGAGCAGTTCTTC; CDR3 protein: CASSLNPAGSYNEQFF
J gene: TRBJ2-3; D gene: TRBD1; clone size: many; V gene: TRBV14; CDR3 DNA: TGTGCCAGCAGCCAAGGGACCCATACAGGGGGCACAGATACGCAGTATTTT; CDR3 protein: CASSQGTHTGGTDTQYF
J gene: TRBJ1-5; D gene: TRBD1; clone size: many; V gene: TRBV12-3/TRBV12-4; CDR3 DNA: TGTGCCAGCAGTTTTGGGACAGGGATGGGACAGCCCCAGCATTTT; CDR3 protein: CASSFGTGMGQPQHF
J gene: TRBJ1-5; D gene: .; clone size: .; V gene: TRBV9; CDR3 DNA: TGTGCCAGCAGCGTAGGAGGGACGGTGAATCAGCCCCAGCATTTT; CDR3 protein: CASSVGGTVNQPQHF
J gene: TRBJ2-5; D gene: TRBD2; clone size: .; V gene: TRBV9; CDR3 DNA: TGTGCCAGCAGCCCCTACTTAGCAGGACTAGGGGCATCAGAGACCCAGTACTTC; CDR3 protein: CASSPYLAGLGASETQYF
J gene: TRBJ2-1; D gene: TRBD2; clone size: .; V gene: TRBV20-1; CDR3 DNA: TGCAGTGCTAGAGTTACCCCTTTCACCCCCGGACTAGCGGCAAAATACAATGAGCAGTTCTTC; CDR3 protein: CSARVTPFTPGLAAKYNEQFF
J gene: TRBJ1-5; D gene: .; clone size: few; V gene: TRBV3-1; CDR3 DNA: TGTGCCAGCAGCTCACAAGGGAGGGACAATCAGCCCCAGCATTTT; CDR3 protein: CASSSQGRDNQPQHF
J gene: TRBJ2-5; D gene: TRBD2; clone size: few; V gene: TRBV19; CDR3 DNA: TGTGCCAGTAGTATAGATGGGGACGGGAGGGAGACCCAGTACTTC; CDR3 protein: CASSIDGDGRETQYF
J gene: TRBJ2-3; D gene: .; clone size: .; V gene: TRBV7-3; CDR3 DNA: TGTGCCAGCAGCTCTGGACACTCTAGCACAGATACGCAGTATTTT; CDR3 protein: CASSSGHSSTDTQYF
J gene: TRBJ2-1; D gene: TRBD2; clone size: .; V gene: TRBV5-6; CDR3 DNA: TGTGCCAGCAGCCCCGGACTAGCGGGACGCTACAATGAGCAGTTCTTC; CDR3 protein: CASSPGLAGRYNEQFF
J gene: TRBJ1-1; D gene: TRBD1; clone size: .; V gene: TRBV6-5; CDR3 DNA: TGTGCCAGCAGTTACTCGAGACCCGGGACAGGCCACACTGAAGCTTTCTTT; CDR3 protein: CASSYSRPGTGHTEAFF
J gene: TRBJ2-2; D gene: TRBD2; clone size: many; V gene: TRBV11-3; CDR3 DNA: TGTGCCAGCAGCTCCGGGACTAGCGTCACCGGGGAGCTGTTTTTT; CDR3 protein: CASSSGTSVTGELFF
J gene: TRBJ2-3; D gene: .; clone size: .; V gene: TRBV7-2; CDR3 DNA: TGTGCCAGCAGCCAGGGGCTAGCGGAAGATACGCAGTATTTT; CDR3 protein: CASSQGLAEDTQYF
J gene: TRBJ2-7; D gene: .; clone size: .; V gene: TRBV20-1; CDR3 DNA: TGCAGTGCTAGAATCCAGGCGAGGAGCTCCTACGAGCAGTACTTC; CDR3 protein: CSARIQARSSYEQYF
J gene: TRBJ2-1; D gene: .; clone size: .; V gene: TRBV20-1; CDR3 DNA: TGCAGTGCTACCCGTTTGGCGGACAACTACAATGAGCAGTTCTTC; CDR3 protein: CSATRLADNYNEQFF
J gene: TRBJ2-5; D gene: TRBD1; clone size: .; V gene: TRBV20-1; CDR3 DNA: TGCAGTGCTAGAGGAGGGGACAGCCAAGAGACCCAGTACTTC; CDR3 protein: CSARGGDSQETQYF
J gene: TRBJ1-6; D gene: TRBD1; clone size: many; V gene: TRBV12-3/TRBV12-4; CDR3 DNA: TGTGCCAGCAGTTCAGGGGGCCACAATTCACCCCTCCACTTT; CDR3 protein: CASSSGGHNSPLHF
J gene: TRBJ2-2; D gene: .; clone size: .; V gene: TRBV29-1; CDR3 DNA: TGCAGCGTTGTGGGTATCGACTCCACCGGGGAGCTGTTTTTT; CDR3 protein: CSVVGIDSTGELFF
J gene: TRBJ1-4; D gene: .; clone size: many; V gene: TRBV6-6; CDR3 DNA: TGTGCCAGCAGTTCCTCGCGGAGGAATGAAAAACTGTTTTTT; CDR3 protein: CASSSSRRNEKLFF
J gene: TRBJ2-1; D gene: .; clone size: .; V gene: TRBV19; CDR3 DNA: TGTGCCAGTAGTGGGCGTGGGGAGCAGTTCTTC; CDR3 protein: CASSGRGEQFF
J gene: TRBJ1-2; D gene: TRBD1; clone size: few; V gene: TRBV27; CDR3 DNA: TGTGCCAGCAGTAGGGGGCCCTACTATGGCTACACCTTC; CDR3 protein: CASSRGPYYGYTF
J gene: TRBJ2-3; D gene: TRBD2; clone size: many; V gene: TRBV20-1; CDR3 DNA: TGCAGTGCTAGCCAACTCTCACTAGCGATCGGGGCAGATACGCAGTATTTT; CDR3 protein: CSASQLSLAIGADTQYF
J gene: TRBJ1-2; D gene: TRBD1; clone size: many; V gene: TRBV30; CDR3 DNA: TGTGCCTGGAGATCAGACCCCGGGACAGGGGAGTATGGCTACACCTTC; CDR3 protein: CAWRSDPGTGEYGYTF
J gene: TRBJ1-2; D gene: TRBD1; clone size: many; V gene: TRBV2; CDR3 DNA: TGTGCCAGCAGTGAACAGGGGGAGGGCTACACCTTC; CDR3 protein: CASSEQGEGYTF
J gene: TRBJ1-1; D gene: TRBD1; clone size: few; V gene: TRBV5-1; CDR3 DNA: TGCGCCAGCGGGACAGGGGTAACTGAAGCTTTCTTT; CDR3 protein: CASGTGVTEAFF
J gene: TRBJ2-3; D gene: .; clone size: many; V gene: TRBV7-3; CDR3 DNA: TGTGCCAGCAGCTTAAGCACGGCCCCAGATACGCAGTATTTT; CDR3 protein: CASSLSTAPDTQYF